Sequencing of this TCR beta chain was carried out in a study of blood T cells in healthy people across ages. Study results and caveats: Across the age range, TCR beta diversity per million T cells fell in a roughly linear way. It was held that diversity estimates obtained from one million T cells represented underestimates.

This CDR3 comprises 11 residues. As to this clonotype: Its antigen is as yet unknown. The junction departs from germline at one end; a sequencing error may be responsible.

A sample-barcoded 5' primer and a J-beta primer mix were used in a second PCR of roughly 6 to 11 cycles. TCRdb re-called the 5' RACE reads through MiXCR, storing one row per CDR3 protein. The table records about 290,000 distinct CDR3 sequences, 25% to 30% of them present only once. This receptor was identified in a woman aged 70-85 years in good health. Sequenced input: blood. The J gene is TRBJ2-6, the V gene TRBV12-3 or TRBV12-4; D gene ambiguous. CDR3 DNA sequence: TGTGCCAGCACAGTCTCCACCGTCCTGACCTTC. It encodes CASTVSTVLTF.